The 30 T cell receptor beta chains reported below all come from one sample, sequenced in a study of blood T cell repertoires in COVID-19. The protocol was immunoSEQ multiplex PCR, while the TCRdb copy is restricted to in-frame clones and leaves out a portion. The profile shows fewer than 200,000 clones, approximately 81% of them singletons. Source material: PBMCs or T cells enriched from blood (not recorded which). These receptors came from a man aged 60-69 years who had recovered from COVID-19.

The chain has TRBV18 and TRBJ2-1; no reliable D call. This CDR3 comprises 12 residues. Trimming left V 3 bases short and J 6 bases short, with 6 bases between. CDR1 is KGHSH and CDR2 is LQKENI in the germline V gene. CDR3 coding DNA: TGTGCCAGCTCACCGACAAGCAATGAGCAGTTCTTC. Amino acids: CASSPTSNEQFF.

The J gene is TRBJ2-3, the V gene TRBV14; D gene ambiguous. CDR1 and CDR2 (germline): SGHDN, FVKESK. The CDR3 contains 14 residues. V dropped 1 base and J dropped 4 bases, with 9 bases sitting between them. CDR3 region: CASSQAPTSDTQYF. CDR3 coding DNA: TGTGCCAGCAGCCAAGCTCCGACATCAGATACGCAGTATTTT.

Only a few counts were recorded for this clone. This chain links TRBV5-6 with TRBJ1-1, with 7 bases identical to TRBD1. Germline V gene data show CDR1 as SGHDT and CDR2 as YYEEEE. Trimming took 3 bases from V and 7 from J; bases not matched to a gene: 6. This CDR3 region has 13 residues. The CDR3 loop is CASSSRTGIEAFF. The CDR3 coding sequence is TGTGCCAGCAGCTCTCGGACAGGCATTGAAGCTTTCTTT.

This chain's CDR3 is CASSQPSGNEQFF. CDR3 coding DNA: TGTGCCAGCAGCCAGCCTTCGGGTAATGAGCAGTTCTTC. The chain recombines TRBV11-3 with TRBJ2-1; D is uncertain. This CDR3 has 13 residues. V dropped 5 bases and J dropped 7 bases, with 12 bases sitting between them. CDR1 is SGHNT, CDR2 YENEEA, per germline.

The chain employs TRBV11-2 and TRBJ2-7; tentative D call: TRBD1 (7 bases). In germline, CDR1 is SGHAT, CDR2 FQNNGV. This CDR3 is 15 amino acids long. V was shortened by 2 bases and J by 10 bases, with 21 bases between the two germline ends. The CDR3 bases are TGTGCCAGCAGCTTACGCTGGGACAGCGGGTCCAGCCAGTACTTC. This translates into CASSLRWDSGSSQYF.

The rearrangement joins TRBV5-1 to TRBJ1-1, with TRBD1 as a possible D gene (5 bases). V was pared by 3 bases and J by 6 bases, with 24 bases between. The CDR3 is 17 amino acids. The V gene's germline CDR1 is SGHRS and CDR2 YFSETQ. The DNA of the CDR3 is TGCGCCAGCAGCTGGGGGACTACGAGGATAGGTGGCGCTGAAGCTTTCTTT. Its translation: CASSWGTTRIGGAEAFF.

This clone was seen only a few times. The chain links TRBV29-1 to TRBJ1-1, with D perhaps TRBD1 (5 bases). CDR1 SQVTM and CDR2 ANQGSEA come from the germline V gene. V lost 5 bases, J lost 6 bases, and 16 bases lay in between. This CDR3 is 13 amino acids long. Written as DNA, the CDR3 is TGCAGCGTTAAAGGCCCTTCGGGGGCTGAAGCTTTCTTT. Encoded protein: CSVKGPSGAEAFF. Complete variable domain (other parts from reference TRBV29-1 and TRBJ1-1): SAVISQKPSRDICQRGTSLTIQCQVDSQVTMMFWYRQQPGQSLTLIATANQGSEATYESGFVIDKFPISRPNLTFSTLTVSNMSPEDSSIYLCSVKGPSGAEAFFGQGTRLTVV.

V usage is TRBV29-1 and J usage is TRBJ2-2; 10 bases are shared with TRBD1. J gave up 4 bases and V 5 bases, and 10 bases lay outside the gene matches. CDR3 length: 16 residues. The germline V gene has CDR1 SQVTM and CDR2 ANQGSEA. CDR3 amino acids: CSVSGQGMGSTGELFF. Here the CDR3 DNA reads TGCAGCGTTTCGGGACAGGGGATGGGGAGCACCGGGGAGCTGTTTTTT.

The V call is TRBV3-1 (or the pseudogene TRBV3-2), the J call TRBJ1-1, with unresolved D. The CDR3 runs 14 residues. Trimming took off 4 bases at V and 3 bases at J, with 12 bases between the two ends. Germline V gene sequence: CDR1 LGHDT, CDR2 YNNKEL (reference sequence). CDR3 DNA: TGTGCCAGCAGCCTGCGGGTTAAGGACACTGAAGCTTTCTTT. Its protein is CASSLRVKDTEAFF.

This clone occurred a few times. The gene calls are TRBV9 and TRBJ2-1, with TRBD1 matching 7 bases. V lost 4 bases to trimming and J lost 4 bases; unmatched junction nucleotides: 5. This CDR3 has 14 residues. The germline V gene encodes CDR1 SGDLS and CDR2 YYNGEE. The CDR3 protein is CASSPRDSYNEQFF. Written as DNA, the CDR3 is TGTGCCAGCAGCCCTCGGGACAGTTACAATGAGCAGTTCTTC.

Only a few counts were recorded for this clone. The gene calls are TRBV16 and TRBJ1-1, with D maybe TRBD1 (5 bases). The CDR3 contains 14 residues. CDR1 KGHSY and CDR2 FQNENV come from the germline V gene. Trimming cost V 2 bases and J 2 bases, with 9 bases left between them. The CDR3 loop is CASSQQQANTEAFF. The CDR3 DNA sequence: TGTGCCAGCAGCCAACAACAGGCAAACACTGAAGCTTTCTTT.

This chain uses TRBV9 with TRBJ1-6; D is uncertain. Looked up from germline, CDR1 is SGDLS and CDR2 is YYNGEE. The CDR3 has 15 amino acids. The V end was cut by 4 bases, the J end by 8 bases, with 16 bases between. CDR3 coding DNA: TGTGCCAGCAGCCCAAGTGGAGTGAGAGATTCACCCCTCCACTTT. This gives the protein CASSPSGVRDSPLHF.

The chain is built from TRBV27 and TRBJ2-7; 7 bases agree with TRBD2. This CDR3 has 16 amino acids. Germline CDR1 MNHEY, CDR2 SMNVEV (reference sequence). V lost 3 bases to trimming and J lost 6 bases; unmatched junction nucleotides: 14. The CDR3 is CASSLRRGRFLSEQYF. CDR3 nucleotides: TGTGCCAGCAGTTTGCGGCGGGGGAGGTTCCTTAGCGAGCAGTACTTC.

The V gene is TRBV24-1, the J gene TRBJ2-3, with 8 bases fitting TRBD1. Trimming at V came to 9 bases and at J to 6 bases, leaving 10 bases not matched to a gene. The CDR3 is 14 residues long. From germline, CDR1 is KGHDR and CDR2 SFDVKD. For the CDR3, the DNA is TGTGCCACCTCGGCGACAGGGGATAGGGATACGCAGTATTTT. Amino acid sequence: CATSATGDRDTQYF.

The genes are TRBV6-2 or TRBV6-3 and TRBJ1-1, with D possibly matching TRBD1 (5 bases). The CDR3 loop spans 14 amino acids. V lost 5 bases and J lost 3, with 13 bases in between. The germline gives CDR1 MNHEY, CDR2 SVGEGT. The DNA of the CDR3 is TGTGCCAGCAGTAAGAGGAGGGGTGACACTGAAGCTTTCTTT. Its translation: CASSKRRGDTEAFF.

The rearrangement joins TRBV4-2 to TRBJ1-2; 10 nucleotides match TRBD1. V was clipped by 3 bases and J by 3 bases; unmatched bases: 4. Germline assignment: CDR1 LGHNA and CDR2 YNFKEQ. The CDR3 spans 15 residues. The DNA of the CDR3 is TGTGCCAGCAGCCACCCGGGACAGGGGCACTATGGCTACACCTTC. Amino acids: CASSHPGQGHYGYTF.

J is TRBJ1-4 and V is TRBV2; 7 bases map to TRBD1. V shed 6 bases, J shed 4 bases, and the junction held 5 bases outside the gene matches. The CDR3 is 14 residues long. Germline V gene data show CDR1 as SNHLY and CDR2 as FYNNEI. The CDR3 is CASRQDRVNEKLFF. CDR3 sequence (DNA): TGTGCCAGCAGACAAGACAGGGTTAATGAAAAACTGTTTTTT.

The rearrangement uses TRBV7-2 and TRBJ2-5, with 7 bases matching TRBD2. Losses at the gene ends were 5 bases for V and 2 bases for J; bases not matched to a gene: 11. Germline CDR1 and CDR2: SGHTA and FQGNSA. CDR3 size: 16 residues. Here the CDR3 DNA reads TGTGCCAGCAGCGGAGGAGCGGGGCTCTATCAAGAGACCCAGTACTTC. Its translation is CASSGGAGLYQETQYF.

The J gene is TRBJ2-2, the V gene TRBV3-1 (or the pseudogene TRBV3-2); D possibly corresponds to TRBD1 (5 bases). V was cut by 0 bases and J by 5 bases, with 13 bases left in between. The germline CDR1 and CDR2 sequences are LGHDT and YNNKEL (reference sequence). The CDR3 is 16 amino acids. The CDR3 spells CASSQDSQVGTGELFF. The CDR3, as DNA: TGTGCCAGCAGCCAAGATTCACAGGTGGGGACCGGGGAGCTGTTTTTT.

The chain combines TRBV7-9 with TRBJ1-4, with D hard to call. V gave up 3 bases and J gave up 7 bases, with 12 bases separating them. Germline V gene lookup returns CDR1 SEHNR and CDR2 FQNEAQ (reference sequence). The CDR3 sequence is 14 residues long. CDR3 bases: TGTGCCAGCAGCTTTGAGGGCGCGGTTGAAAAACTGTTTTTT. The encoded protein is CASSFEGAVEKLFF.

Concerning this clone itself: One junction end does not reproduce the germline sequence, and a read error may be involved. V and J are TRBV6-5 and TRBJ2-5, with D possibly matching TRBD1 (5 bases). Germline CDR1 is MNHEY and CDR2 is SVGAGI. This CDR3 has 13 residues. The CDR3 nucleotides read TGTGCCAGCAGTTATCGACAGCAAGGGACCCAGTACTTC. It translates to CASSYRQQGTQYF.

This chain links TRBV28 with TRBJ2-2; 8 bases match TRBD1. This CDR3 has 15 amino acids. CDR1 and CDR2 from the germline V gene are MDHEN and SYDVKM. J lost 2 bases, V lost 4 bases, and 3 bases had no gene match. Here the CDR3 DNA reads TGTGCCAGCAGTTGGGACAGGCATAACACCGGGGAGCTGTTTTTT. Translating it yields CASSWDRHNTGELFF.

The gene calls are TRBV28 and TRBJ2-7, with a weak D call TRBD2 (5 bases). V shed 11 bases and J shed 3 bases, with 14 bases lying between them. CDR1 is MDHEN, CDR2 SYDVKM, per germline. There are 12 residues in the CDR3. The CDR3 nucleotides read TGTGCCGGCGGGTCAAATCTCTACGAGCAGTACTTC. Amino acids: CAGGSNLYEQYF.

V usage is TRBV28 and J usage is TRBJ1-5; the match to TRBD1 covers 10 bases. V dropped 4 bases and J dropped 5; count of bases not matched to a gene: 5. Germline V gives CDR1 MDHEN, CDR2 SYDVKM. The CDR3 totals 15 residues. CDR3 region: CASSYPGQGYQPQHF. CDR3 nucleotide sequence: TGTGCCAGCAGTTACCCGGGACAGGGGTATCAGCCCCAGCATTTT.

The rearrangement joins TRBV28 to TRBJ1-6; TRBD1 aligns across 8 bases. Germline values: CDR1 MDHEN, CDR2 SYDVKM. V lost 8 bases and J lost 10; bases outside the gene matches: 4. This CDR3 contains 12 residues. The CDR3 sequence: CASDRGISPLHF. The CDR3 nucleotides are TGTGCCAGCGACAGGGGAATCTCACCCCTCCACTTT.

This chain connects TRBV9 to TRBJ2-2; 10 bases line up with TRBD2. This CDR3 has 16 amino acids. Germline CDR1 is SGDLS and CDR2 is YYNGEE. J was trimmed by 4 bases and V by 2 bases; bases with no gene match: 5. CDR3 protein: CASSVGAGGRTGELFF. In DNA, the CDR3 is TGTGCCAGCAGCGTTGGAGCGGGGGGGCGCACCGGGGAGCTGTTTTTT.

The rearrangement links TRBV5-4 to TRBJ2-3; maybe TRBD1 (7 bases). This CDR3 is built from 14 residues. The germline V gene has CDR1 SGHNT and CDR2 YYREEE (reference sequence). V lost 10 bases to trimming and J lost 2 bases, with 17 bases between them. The CDR3 sequence is CAYRSRGATDTQYF. DNA for the CDR3: TGTGCCTACCGTAGCAGGGGGGCCACAGATACGCAGTATTTT.

J is TRBJ2-7 and V is TRBV5-1; 7 nucleotides align to TRBD1. Germline loops: CDR1 SGHRS, CDR2 YFSETQ. CDR3 length: 14 amino acids. V dropped 3 bases and J dropped 2; count of bases not matched to a gene: 5. The CDR3 is CASSSTGTTYEQYF. In nucleotides, the CDR3 is TGCGCCAGCAGCTCGACAGGGACGACCTACGAGCAGTACTTC.

The CDR3 region is CASSPTGFDEQFF. The CDR3 DNA reads TGTGCCAGCAGCCCCACAGGGTTCGATGAGCAGTTCTTC. The V and J genes are TRBV2 and TRBJ2-1; D is possibly TRBD1 (6 bases). This CDR3 spans 13 amino acids. Trimming shortened V by 6 bases and J by 8 bases, and 14 bases separated the two germline ends. Germline V CDR1 and CDR2: SNHLY, FYNNEI.

The chain couples TRBV19 to TRBJ1-5; unclear D gene. CDR3 length: 17 amino acids. Trimming removed 6 bases at V and 0 bases at J, with 18 bases between. Germline V CDR1 and CDR2: LNHDA, SQIVND (reference sequence). The CDR3 sequence is CASRVSGGPYSNQPQHF. In nucleotides, the CDR3 is TGTGCCAGTAGGGTATCCGGAGGGCCGTATAGCAATCAGCCCCAGCATTTT.